The 15 T cell receptor beta chains below all came from one sample that was sequenced in a study of blood T cells in healthy people across ages. With a J-beta primer mix and a sample-barcoded 5' primer, a second PCR ran about 7 to 11 cycles. A single record per CDR3 protein comes from TCRdb applying MiXCR to the 5' RACE reads. The sample lists hundreds of thousands of distinct CDR3 sequences, more than 45% occurring once. Sequences were obtained from blood. The source is a man aged 25 to 45 in good health.

This clonotype was counted many times. This chain connects TRBV9 to TRBJ2-6, with no clear D. The CDR3 runs 19 residues. Trimming cost V 2 bases and J 0 bases, with 18 bases left between them. The germline V gene has CDR1 SGDLS and CDR2 YYNGEE. This chain's CDR3 is CASSVSRSPSFSGANVLTF. CDR3 bases: TGTGCCAGCAGCGTCTCGCGGAGCCCCAGCTTCTCTGGGGCCAACGTCCTGACTTTC.

This clonotype came up a few times. The gene calls are TRBV3-1 and TRBJ1-6; the D is unclear. The CDR3 has 13 amino acids. CDR1 is LGHDT, CDR2 YNNKEL, per germline (reference sequence). Trimming cost V 1 base and J 6 bases, with 4 bases left between them. The DNA for the CDR3 is TGTGCCAGCAGCCAAGGATCTAATTCACCCCTCCACTTT. This codes for CASSQGSNSPLHF. Full variable domain (missing parts from reference TRBV3-1 and TRBJ1-6): DTAVSQTPKYLVTQMGNDKSIKCEQNLGHDTMYWYKQDSKKFLKIMFSYNNKELIINETVPNRFSPKSPDKAHLNLHINSLELGDSAVYFCASSQGSNSPLHFGNGTRLTVT.

This clonotype was picked up one time. The chain combines TRBV6-4 with TRBJ2-1; 7 bases align to TRBD1. CDR1 and CDR2 from the germline V gene are MRHNA and SNTAGT. The trim removed 5 bases at V and 4 bases at J, leaving 8 bases unmatched. The CDR3 consists of 15 residues. DNA for the CDR3: TGTGCCAGCAGTCCAGGGGGAAACACGTACAATGAGCAGTTCTTC. This sequence encodes CASSPGGNTYNEQFF.

The V gene is TRBV30, the J gene TRBJ1-4, with D possibly being TRBD1 (5 bases). Per germline, CDR1 GTSNPN and CDR2 SVGIG (reference sequence). V was trimmed by 7 bases and J by 4 bases, leaving 16 bases between them. The CDR3 spans 14 residues. CDR3 in amino acids: CALSEQAVNEKLFF. DNA for the CDR3: TGTGCCTTAAGCGAACAGGCCGTTAATGAAAAACTGTTTTTT.

This clonotype was recorded a few times. The rearrangement links TRBV7-9 to TRBJ2-3, with 7 bases that match TRBD2. Germline assignment: CDR1 SEHNR and CDR2 FQNEAQ (reference sequence). J gave up 3 bases and V 6 bases, and 15 bases lay outside the gene matches. The CDR3 extends over 17 amino acids. The CDR3 spells CASSFPLLAKRTDTQYF. In nucleotides, the CDR3 is TGTGCCAGCAGTTTCCCCCTACTAGCGAAGAGAACAGATACGCAGTATTTT.

The chain employs TRBV11-2 and TRBJ2-7, with D perhaps TRBD2 (6 bases). The CDR3 contains 16 residues. Trimming took 5 bases from V and 1 from J, leaving 18 bases between them. Germline V gene data show CDR1 as SGHAT and CDR2 as FQNNGV. The DNA of the CDR3 is TGTGCCAGCAGCGGAAGTAGGACTAAGGGTTCCTACGAGCAGTACTTC. Residues: CASSGSRTKGSYEQYF.

The chain employs TRBV21-1 and TRBJ2-5. TRBV21-1 is a listed pseudogene. The CDR3 length is 9 residues. As DNA, the CDR3 is TGTGCCAGCAGTAAAGGGCAGTACTTC. Translating it yields CASSKGQYF.

Of note for this clonotype: A read error may explain this, as a much larger clone is one base away. The chain joins TRBV25-1 to TRBJ2-5; no definite D call. The CDR3 is 14 amino acids. Trimming stripped 1 base from V and 4 bases from J, with 10 bases between. Germline V gene sequence: CDR1 MGHDK, CDR2 SYGVNS. The CDR3 DNA reads as TGTGCCAGCAGTGAATTCACGTACCGAGAGACCCAGTACTTC. The encoded protein is CASSEFTYRETQYF.

In this sample, this clonotype turned up once. The chain carries TRBV6-5 and TRBJ2-7; unclear D gene. V gave up 0 bases and J gave up 0 bases, with 15 bases separating them. From germline, CDR1 is MNHEY and CDR2 SVGAGI. The CDR3 sequence is 17 residues long. This chain's CDR3 is CASSYSSRTDGSYEQYF. In DNA form, the CDR3 reads TGTGCCAGCAGTTACTCGAGTAGGACGGACGGCTCCTACGAGCAGTACTTC.

This clonotype has just a few counts. This chain uses TRBV7-2 with TRBJ2-3; D not resolved. V gave up 1 base and J gave up 2 bases, with 7 bases separating them. The CDR3 totals 14 residues. Germline V lookup: CDR1 SGHTA, CDR2 FQGNSA. The CDR3 protein is CASSLGIYTDTQYF. CDR3 DNA sequence: TGTGCCAGCAGCTTAGGCATCTACACAGATACGCAGTATTTT.

The chain carries TRBV20-1 and TRBJ2-7; a possible D gene is TRBD1 (6 bases). The germline CDR1 and CDR2 sequences are DFQATT and SNEGSKA (reference sequence). CDR3 length equals 15 residues. V was shortened by 3 bases and J by 3 bases, with 18 bases between the two germline ends. CDR3 nucleotides: TGCAGTGCTAGTTATACCGAGACAGGCGGCTACGAGCAGTACTTC. Translated, it gives CSASYTETGGYEQYF.

This rearrangement joins TRBV7-9 to TRBJ2-7; 8 bases agree with TRBD1. Germline V gives CDR1 SEHNR, CDR2 FQNEAQ (reference sequence). This CDR3 contains 16 residues. With V trimmed by 5 bases and J by 4 bases, 13 bases remained unmatched. The CDR3 region is CASSPGTGYDQYEQYF. The CDR3, as DNA: TGTGCCAGCAGCCCGGGGACAGGCTATGATCAGTACGAGCAGTACTTC.

This chain connects TRBV6-1 to TRBJ2-1; TRBD2 matches 11 bases. Germline V lookup: CDR1 MNHNS, CDR2 SASEGT. V lost 2 bases to trimming and J lost 8 bases; unmatched junction nucleotides: 23. The CDR3 contains 21 residues. CDR3 sequence: CASSEWGGLAVLGPRGDEQFF. The CDR3 region has the DNA TGTGCCAGCAGTGAATGGGGGGGACTAGCGGTCTTAGGGCCCAGGGGAGATGAGCAGTTCTTC.

This clonotype was counted many times. The chain joins TRBV12-3 or TRBV12-4 to TRBJ2-3; no clear D gene. The CDR3 contains 12 residues. The germline V and J ends were trimmed by 5 bases and 2 bases, with 5 bases remaining between them. Here the CDR3 DNA reads TGTGCCAGCAGTAGTATCACAGATACGCAGTATTTT. Translating it yields CASSSITDTQYF.

The rearrangement links TRBV6-1 to TRBJ1-2, with D unclear. The germline V gene has CDR1 MNHNS and CDR2 SASEGT. The V and J ends lost 3 bases and 4 bases respectively, with 9 bases between them. This CDR3 comprises 13 residues. This CDR3 reads CASSDLLGYGYTF. The CDR3 nucleotides are TGTGCCAGCAGTGACCTATTGGGCTATGGCTACACCTTC.